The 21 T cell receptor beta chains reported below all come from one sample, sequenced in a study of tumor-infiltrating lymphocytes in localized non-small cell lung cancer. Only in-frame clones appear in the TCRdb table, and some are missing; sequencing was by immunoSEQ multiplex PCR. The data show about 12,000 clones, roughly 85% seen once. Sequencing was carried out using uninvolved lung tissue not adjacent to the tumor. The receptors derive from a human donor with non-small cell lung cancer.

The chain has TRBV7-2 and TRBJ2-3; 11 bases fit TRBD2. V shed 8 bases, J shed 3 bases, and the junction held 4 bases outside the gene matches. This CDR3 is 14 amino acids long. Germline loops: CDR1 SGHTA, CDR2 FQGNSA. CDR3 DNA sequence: TGTGCCAGCGGGGCTAGCGGGGGGACAGATACGCAGTATTTT. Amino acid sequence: CASGASGGTDTQYF.

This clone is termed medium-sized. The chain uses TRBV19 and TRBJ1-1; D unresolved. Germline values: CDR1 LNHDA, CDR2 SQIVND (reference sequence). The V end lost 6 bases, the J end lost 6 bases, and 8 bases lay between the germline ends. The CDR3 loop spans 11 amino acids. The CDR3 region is CASSGSSEAFF. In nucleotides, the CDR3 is TGTGCCAGTAGCGGTAGCTCTGAAGCTTTCTTT.

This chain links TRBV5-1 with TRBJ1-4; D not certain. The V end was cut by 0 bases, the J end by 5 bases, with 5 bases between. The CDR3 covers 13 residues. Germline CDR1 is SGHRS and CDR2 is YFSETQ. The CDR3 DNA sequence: TGCGCCAGCAGCTTGGACGGGAATGAAAAACTGTTTTTT. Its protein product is CASSLDGNEKLFF.

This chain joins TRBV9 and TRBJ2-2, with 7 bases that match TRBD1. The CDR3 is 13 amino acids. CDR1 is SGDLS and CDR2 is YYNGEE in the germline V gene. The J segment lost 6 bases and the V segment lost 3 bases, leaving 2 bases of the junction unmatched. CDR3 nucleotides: TGTGCCAGCAGCGGAACAGGGGCCGGGGAGCTGTTTTTT. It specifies CASSGTGAGELFF.

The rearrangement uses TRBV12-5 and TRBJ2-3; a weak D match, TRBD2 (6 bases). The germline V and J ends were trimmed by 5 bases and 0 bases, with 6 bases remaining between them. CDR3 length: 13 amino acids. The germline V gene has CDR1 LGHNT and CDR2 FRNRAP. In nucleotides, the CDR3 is TGTGCTAGTGGTAGCGGGAGCACAGATACGCAGTATTTT. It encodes CASGSGSTDTQYF.

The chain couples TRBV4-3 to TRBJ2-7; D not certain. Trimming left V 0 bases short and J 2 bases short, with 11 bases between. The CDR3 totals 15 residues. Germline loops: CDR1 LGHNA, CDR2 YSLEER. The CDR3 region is CASSQEYNGPYEQYF. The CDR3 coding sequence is TGCGCCAGCAGCCAAGAATACAATGGACCCTACGAGCAGTACTTC.

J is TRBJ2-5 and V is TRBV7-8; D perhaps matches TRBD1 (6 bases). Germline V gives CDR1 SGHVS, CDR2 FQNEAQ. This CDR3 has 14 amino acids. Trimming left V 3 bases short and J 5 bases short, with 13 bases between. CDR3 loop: CASSFIGGEETQYF. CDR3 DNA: TGTGCCAGCAGCTTTATAGGGGGTGAGGAGACCCAGTACTTC.

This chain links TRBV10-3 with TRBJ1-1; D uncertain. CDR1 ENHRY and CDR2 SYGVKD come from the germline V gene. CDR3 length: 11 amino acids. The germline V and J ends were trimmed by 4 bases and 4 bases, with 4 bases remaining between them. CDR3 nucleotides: TGTGCCATCAGTGCAGTCACTGAAGCTTTCTTT. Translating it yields CAISAVTEAFF.

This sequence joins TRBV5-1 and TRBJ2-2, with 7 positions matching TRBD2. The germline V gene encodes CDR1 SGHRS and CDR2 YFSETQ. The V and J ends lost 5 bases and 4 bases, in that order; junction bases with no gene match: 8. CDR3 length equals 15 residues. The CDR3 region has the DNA TGCGCCAGCAGGGGGGGGTTTCAGGCCACCGGGGAGCTGTTTTTT. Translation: CASRGGFQATGELFF.

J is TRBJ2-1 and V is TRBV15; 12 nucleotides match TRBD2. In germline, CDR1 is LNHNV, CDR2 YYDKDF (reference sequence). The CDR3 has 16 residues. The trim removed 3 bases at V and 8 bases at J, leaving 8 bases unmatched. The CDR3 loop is CATSSRLAGEDHEQFF. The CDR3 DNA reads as TGTGCCACCAGCAGTCGACTAGCGGGGGAAGACCATGAGCAGTTCTTC.

In nucleotides, the CDR3 is TGCGCCAGCAGCCCAGGGGGCGCGGGAGGAAACACCATATATTTT. Amino acids: CASSPGGAGGNTIYF. The chain uses TRBV5-1 and TRBJ1-3, with 8 positions matching TRBD1. Germline V gene lookup returns CDR1 SGHRS and CDR2 YFSETQ. J gave up 4 bases and V 4 bases, and 7 bases lay outside the gene matches. CDR3 size: 15 residues.

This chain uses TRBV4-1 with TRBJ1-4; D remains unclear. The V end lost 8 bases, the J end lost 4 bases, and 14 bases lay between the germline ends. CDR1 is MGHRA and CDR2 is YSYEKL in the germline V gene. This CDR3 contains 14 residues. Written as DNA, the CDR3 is TGCGCCAGCTTGGGCGGCAACATTAATGAAAAACTGTTTTTT. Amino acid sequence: CASLGGNINEKLFF.

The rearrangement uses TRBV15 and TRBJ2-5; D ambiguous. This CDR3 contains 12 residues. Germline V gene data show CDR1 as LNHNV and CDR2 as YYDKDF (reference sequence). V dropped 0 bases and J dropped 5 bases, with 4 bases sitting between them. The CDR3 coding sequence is TGTGCCACCAGCAGAGATGTGGAGACCCAGTACTTC. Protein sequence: CATSRDVETQYF.

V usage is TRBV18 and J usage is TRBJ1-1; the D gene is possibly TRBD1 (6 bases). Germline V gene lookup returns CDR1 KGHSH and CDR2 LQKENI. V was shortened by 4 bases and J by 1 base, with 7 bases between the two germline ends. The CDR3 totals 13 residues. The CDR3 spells CASSQGQNTEAFF. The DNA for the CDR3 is TGTGCCAGCTCACAGGGACAGAACACTGAAGCTTTCTTT. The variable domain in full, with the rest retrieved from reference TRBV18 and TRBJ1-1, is NAGVMQNPRHLVRRRGQEARLRCSPMKGHSHVYWYRQLPEEGLKFMVYLQKENIIDESGMPKERFSAEFPKEGPSILRIQQVVRGDSAAYFCASSQGQNTEAFFGQGTRLTVV.

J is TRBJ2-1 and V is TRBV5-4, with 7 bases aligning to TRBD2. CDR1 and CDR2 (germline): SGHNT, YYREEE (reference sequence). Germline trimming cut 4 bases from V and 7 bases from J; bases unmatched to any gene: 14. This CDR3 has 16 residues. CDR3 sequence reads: CASSPRPSGLLNEQFF. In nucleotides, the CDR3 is TGTGCCAGCAGCCCCCGGCCTAGCGGCCTTTTGAATGAGCAGTTCTTC.

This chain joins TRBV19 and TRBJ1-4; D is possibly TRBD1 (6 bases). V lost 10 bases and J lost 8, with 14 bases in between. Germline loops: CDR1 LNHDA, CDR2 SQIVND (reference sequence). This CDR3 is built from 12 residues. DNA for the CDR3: TGTGCCACCACGGACAGAGGCGAAAAACTGTTTTTT. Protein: CATTDRGEKLFF.

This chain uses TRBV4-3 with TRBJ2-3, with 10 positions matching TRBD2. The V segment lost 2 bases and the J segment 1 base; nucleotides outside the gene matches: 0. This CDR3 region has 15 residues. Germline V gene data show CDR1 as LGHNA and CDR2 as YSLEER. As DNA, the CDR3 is TGCGCCAGCAGCCAAAGCGGGGGGGGCACAGATACGCAGTATTTT. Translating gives CASSQSGGGTDTQYF.

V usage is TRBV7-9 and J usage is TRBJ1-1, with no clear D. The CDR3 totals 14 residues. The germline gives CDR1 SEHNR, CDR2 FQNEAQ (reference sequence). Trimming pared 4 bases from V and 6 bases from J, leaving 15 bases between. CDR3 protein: CASSYGGPTPEAFF. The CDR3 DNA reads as TGTGCCAGCAGCTACGGCGGACCGACCCCTGAAGCTTTCTTT.

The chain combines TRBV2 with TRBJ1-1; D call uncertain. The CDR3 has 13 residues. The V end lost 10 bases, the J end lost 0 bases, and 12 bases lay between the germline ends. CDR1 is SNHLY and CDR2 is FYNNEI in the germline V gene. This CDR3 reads CAIRPSLNTEAFF. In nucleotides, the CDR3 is TGTGCCATCCGGCCGAGTTTGAACACTGAAGCTTTCTTT. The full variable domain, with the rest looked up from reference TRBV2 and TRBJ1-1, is EPEVTQTPSHQVTQMGQEVILRCVPISNHLYFYWYRQILGQKVEFLVSFYNNEISEKSEIFDDQFSVERPDGSNFTLKIRSTKLEDSAMYFCAIRPSLNTEAFFGQGTRLTVV.

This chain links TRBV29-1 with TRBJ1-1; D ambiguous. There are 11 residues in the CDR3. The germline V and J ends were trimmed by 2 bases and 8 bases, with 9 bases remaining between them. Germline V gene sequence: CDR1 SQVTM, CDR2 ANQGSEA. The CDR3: CSVEILGEAFF. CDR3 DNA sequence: TGCAGCGTTGAAATTCTGGGGGAAGCTTTCTTT.

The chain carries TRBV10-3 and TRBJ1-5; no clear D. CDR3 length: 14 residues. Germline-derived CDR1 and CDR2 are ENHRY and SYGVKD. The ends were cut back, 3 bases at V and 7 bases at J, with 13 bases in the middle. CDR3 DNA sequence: TGTGCCATCAGTGAACAGACACCGAACCAGCCCCAGCATTTT. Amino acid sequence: CAISEQTPNQPQHF.